The sample holds a few counts of the clone carrying this T cell receptor (beta chain). Its antigen is not identified. The sample belongs to a study of T-cell memory formation after mild COVID-19. General study findings and limits: Pre-infection memory held some responding clones, suggesting pre-existing cross-reactive T cells responded. Among CD4+ contracting clones, most were CM and EM, and CD8+ ones EMRA. Clones contracting over day 15 to 85 were CD4/CD8 balanced, with later expanders leaning CD4+.

TCRdb analysed the 5' RACE reads with MiXCR anew, one entry per CDR3 protein. Of tens of thousands of distinct CDR3 sequences listed, around 30% are singletons. This TCR derives from a man between 18 and 29 years old who had mild COVID-19 (a few samples of this study predate the infection). Cell type and time point are not known. Sequencing used PBMCs or a T cell subset sorted from them (not recorded which).

CDR3 amino acids: CASSLVGGLTDTQYF. CDR3 nucleotides: TGTGCCAGCAGCTTAGTGGGGGGCCTCACAGATACGCAGTATTTT. The chain joins TRBV7-2 to TRBJ2-3; D possibly uses TRBD1 or TRBD2 (6 bases each). Germline V CDR1 and CDR2: SGHTA, FQGNSA. The CDR3 contains 15 residues. V lost 1 base to trimming and J lost 2 bases, with 10 bases between them. Combining the CDR3 with reference TRBV7-2 and TRBJ2-3 gives the whole variable domain GAGVSQSPSNKVTEKGKDVELRCDPISGHTALYWYRQSLGQGLEFLIYFQGNSAPDKSGLPSDRFSAERTGGSVSTLTIQRTQQEDSAVYLCASSLVGGLTDTQYFGPGTRLTVL.